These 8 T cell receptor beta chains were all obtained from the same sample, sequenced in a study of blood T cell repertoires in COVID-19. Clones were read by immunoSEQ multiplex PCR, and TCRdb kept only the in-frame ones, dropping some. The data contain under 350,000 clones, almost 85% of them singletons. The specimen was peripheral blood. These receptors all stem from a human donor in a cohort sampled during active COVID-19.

The CDR3 is CATTGGQGDTEAFF. The CDR3, as DNA: TGTGCCACTACTGGCGGACAGGGCGACACTGAAGCTTTCTTT. The chain employs TRBV24-1 and TRBJ1-1, with 8 bases fitting TRBD1. Germline CDR1 and CDR2: KGHDR and SFDVKD. The CDR3 spans 14 residues. V was pared by 10 bases and J by 3 bases, with 9 bases of the junction left unmatched.

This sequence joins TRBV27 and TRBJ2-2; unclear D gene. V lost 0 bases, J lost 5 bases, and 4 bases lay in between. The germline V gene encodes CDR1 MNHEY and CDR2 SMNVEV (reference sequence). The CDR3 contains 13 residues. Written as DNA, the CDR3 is TGTGCCAGCAGTTTATCCGGGACCGGGGAGCTGTTTTTT. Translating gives CASSLSGTGELFF.

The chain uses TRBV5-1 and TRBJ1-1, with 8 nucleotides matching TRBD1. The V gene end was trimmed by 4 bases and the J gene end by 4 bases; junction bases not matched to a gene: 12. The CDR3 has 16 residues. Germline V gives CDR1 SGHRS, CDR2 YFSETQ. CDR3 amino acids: CASSLGKTGDPTEAFF. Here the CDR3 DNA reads TGCGCCAGCAGCCTGGGAAAGACAGGGGACCCCACTGAAGCTTTCTTT.

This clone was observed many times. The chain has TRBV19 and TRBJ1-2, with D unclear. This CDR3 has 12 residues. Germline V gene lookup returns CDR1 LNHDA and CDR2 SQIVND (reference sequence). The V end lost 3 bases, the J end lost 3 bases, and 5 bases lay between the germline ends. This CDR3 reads CASSMRDYGYTF. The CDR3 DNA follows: TGTGCCAGTAGTATGAGGGACTATGGCTACACCTTC.

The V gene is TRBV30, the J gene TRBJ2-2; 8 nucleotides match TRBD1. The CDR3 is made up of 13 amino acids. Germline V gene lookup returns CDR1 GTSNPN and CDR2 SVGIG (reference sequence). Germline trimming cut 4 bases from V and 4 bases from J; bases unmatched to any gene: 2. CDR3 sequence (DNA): TGTGCCTGGAATACAGGGGGCACCGGGGAGCTGTTTTTT. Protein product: CAWNTGGTGELFF.

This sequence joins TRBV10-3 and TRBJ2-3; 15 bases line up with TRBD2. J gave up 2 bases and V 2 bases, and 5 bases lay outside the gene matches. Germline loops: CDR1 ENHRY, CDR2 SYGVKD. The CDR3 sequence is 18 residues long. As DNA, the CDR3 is TGTGCCATCAGTGAGCATGGGACTAGCGGGGGGCTCACAGATACGCAGTATTTT. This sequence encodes CAISEHGTSGGLTDTQYF.

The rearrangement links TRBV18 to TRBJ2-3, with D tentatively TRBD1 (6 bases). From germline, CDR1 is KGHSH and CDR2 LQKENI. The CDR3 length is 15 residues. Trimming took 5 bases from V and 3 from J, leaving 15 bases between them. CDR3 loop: CASSAQGIRTDTQYF. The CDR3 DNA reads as TGTGCCAGCTCAGCCCAGGGGATACGGACAGATACGCAGTATTTT.

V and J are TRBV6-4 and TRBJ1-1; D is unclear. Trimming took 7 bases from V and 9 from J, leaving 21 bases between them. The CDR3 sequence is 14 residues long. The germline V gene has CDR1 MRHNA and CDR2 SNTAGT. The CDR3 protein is CASKIMAAYQKAFF. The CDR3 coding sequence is TGTGCCAGCAAGATCATGGCGGCTTATCAGAAAGCTTTCTTT.